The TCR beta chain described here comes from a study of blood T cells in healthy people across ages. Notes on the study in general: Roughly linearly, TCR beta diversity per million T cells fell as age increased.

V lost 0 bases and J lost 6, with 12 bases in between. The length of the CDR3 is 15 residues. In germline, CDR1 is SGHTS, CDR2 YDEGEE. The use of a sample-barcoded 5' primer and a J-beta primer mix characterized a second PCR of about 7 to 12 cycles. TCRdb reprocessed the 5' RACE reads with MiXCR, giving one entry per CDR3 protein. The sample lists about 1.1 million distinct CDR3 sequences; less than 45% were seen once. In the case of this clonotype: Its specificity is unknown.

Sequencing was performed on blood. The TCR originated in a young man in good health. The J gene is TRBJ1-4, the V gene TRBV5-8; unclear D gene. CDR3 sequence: CASSLAIYGDEKLFF. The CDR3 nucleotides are TGTGCCAGCAGCTTGGCGATATACGGGGATGAAAAACTGTTTTTT.